This T cell receptor beta chain was sequenced for a study of T cell responses to AZD1222 COVID-19 vaccine. CDR3 length: 18 amino acids. Trimming stripped 0 bases from V and 4 bases from J, with 19 bases between. CDR1 and CDR2 from the germline V gene are SGHTA and FQGTGA. Assay: immunoSEQ multiplex PCR; the TCRdb copy retains only in-frame clones and omits some. This sample carries approximately 130,000 clones, 92% of them seen once, and the ten largest clones take approximately 1%. The V and J genes are TRBV7-3 and TRBJ2-1, with unresolved D. The sample here was peripheral blood, taken on day 0 of AZD1222 vaccination. The clonotype comes from an adult in good health. This CDR3 reads CASSLTPPLGRLYNEQFF. For the CDR3, the DNA is TGTGCCAGCAGCTTAACTCCCCCACTTGGCAGGTTGTACAATGAGCAGTTCTTC.